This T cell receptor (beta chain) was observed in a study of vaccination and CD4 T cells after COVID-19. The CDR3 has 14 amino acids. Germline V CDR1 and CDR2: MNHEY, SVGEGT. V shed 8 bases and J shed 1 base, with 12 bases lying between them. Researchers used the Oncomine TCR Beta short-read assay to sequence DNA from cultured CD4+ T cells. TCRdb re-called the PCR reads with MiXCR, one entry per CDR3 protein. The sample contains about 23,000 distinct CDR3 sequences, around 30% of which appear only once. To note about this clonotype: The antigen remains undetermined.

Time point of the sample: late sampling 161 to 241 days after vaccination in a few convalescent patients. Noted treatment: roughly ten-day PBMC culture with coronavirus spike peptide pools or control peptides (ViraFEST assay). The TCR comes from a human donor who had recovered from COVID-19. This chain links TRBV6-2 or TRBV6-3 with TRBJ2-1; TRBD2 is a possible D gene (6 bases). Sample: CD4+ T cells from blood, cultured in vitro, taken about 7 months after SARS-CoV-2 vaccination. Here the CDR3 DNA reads TGTGCCAGCCGAAGCGGGTTATCCTACAATGAGCAGTTCTTC. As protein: CASRSGLSYNEQFF.